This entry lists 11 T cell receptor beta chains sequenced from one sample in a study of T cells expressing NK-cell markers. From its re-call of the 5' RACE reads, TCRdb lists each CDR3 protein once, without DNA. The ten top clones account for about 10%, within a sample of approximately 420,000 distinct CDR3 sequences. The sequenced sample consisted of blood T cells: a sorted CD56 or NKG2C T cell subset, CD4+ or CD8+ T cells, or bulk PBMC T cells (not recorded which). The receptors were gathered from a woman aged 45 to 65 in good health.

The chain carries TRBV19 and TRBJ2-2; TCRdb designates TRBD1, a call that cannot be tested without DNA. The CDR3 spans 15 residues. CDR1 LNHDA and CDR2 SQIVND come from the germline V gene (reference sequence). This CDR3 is CASKSDRGDTGELFF. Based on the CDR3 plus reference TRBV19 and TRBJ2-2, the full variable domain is DGGITQSPKYLFRKEGQNVTLSCEQNLNHDAMYWYRQDPGQGLRLIYYSQIVNDFQKGDIAEGYSVSREKKESFPLTVTSAQKNPTAFYLCASKSDRGDTGELFFGEGSRLTVL.

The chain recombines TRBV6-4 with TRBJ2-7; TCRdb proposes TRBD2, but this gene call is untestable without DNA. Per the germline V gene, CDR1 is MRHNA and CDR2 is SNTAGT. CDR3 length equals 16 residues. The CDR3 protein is CASSDSFSGSPNEQYF.

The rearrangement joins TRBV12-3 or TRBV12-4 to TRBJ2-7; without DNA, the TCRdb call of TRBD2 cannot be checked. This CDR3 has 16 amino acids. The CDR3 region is CASSFLAGGGSYEQYF.

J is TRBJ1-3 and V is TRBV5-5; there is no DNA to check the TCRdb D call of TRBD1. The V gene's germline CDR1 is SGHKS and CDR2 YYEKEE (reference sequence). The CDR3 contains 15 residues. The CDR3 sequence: CASSFLRGTGNTIYF.

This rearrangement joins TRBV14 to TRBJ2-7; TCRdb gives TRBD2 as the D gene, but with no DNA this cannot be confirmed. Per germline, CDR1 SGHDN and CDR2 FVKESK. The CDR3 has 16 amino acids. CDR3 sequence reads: CASSPRGGRGSYEQYF.

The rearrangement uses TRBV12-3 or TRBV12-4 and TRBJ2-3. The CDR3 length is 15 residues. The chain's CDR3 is CASSPTLHGTDTQYF.

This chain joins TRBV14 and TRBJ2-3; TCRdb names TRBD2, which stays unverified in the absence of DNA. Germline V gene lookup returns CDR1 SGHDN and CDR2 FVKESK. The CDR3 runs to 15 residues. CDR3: CASSQSLAGGPVQYF.

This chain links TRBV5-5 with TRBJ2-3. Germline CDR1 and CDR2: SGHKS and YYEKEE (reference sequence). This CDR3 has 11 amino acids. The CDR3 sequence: CASTSVEAQYF.

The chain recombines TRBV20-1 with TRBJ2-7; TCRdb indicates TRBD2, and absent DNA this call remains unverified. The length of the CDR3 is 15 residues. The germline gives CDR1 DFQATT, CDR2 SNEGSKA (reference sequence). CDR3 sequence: CSARDQPSGVGEQYF.

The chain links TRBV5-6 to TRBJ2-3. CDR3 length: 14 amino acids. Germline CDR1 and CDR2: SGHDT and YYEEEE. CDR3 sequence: CASSFRRRRDTQYF.

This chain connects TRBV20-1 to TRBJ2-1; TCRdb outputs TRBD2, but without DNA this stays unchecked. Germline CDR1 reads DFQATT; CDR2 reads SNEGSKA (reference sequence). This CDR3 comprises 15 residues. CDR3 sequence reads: CSAPRASGSHNEQFF.